Listed below are T cell receptor beta chains from one sample, sequenced in a study of regulatory T cells in long-lasting Graves disease. TCRdb re-derived calls from the multiplex PCR reads in MiXCR, one entry per CDR3 protein. The sample lists fewer than 400,000 distinct CDR3 sequences; more than 15% were seen once. The sample consisted of peripheral blood mononuclear cells (PBMCs), taken at new diagnosis, from a patient treated with antithyroid drugs. Receptor source: a female donor with Graves disease. The CDR3 runs from the conserved cysteine through the conserved F or W. A D gene is named only where the DNA matches it firmly. Some rows mark clone size as missing; the rest say once, few, many or name a class of expanded clone.

d_call j_call v_call clone_size cdr3_aa cdr3_nt
. TRBJ1-2 TRBV6-5 many CASSYGKLHGYTF TGTGCCAGCAGTTATGGGAAGCTCCATGGCTACACCTTC
TRBD2 TRBJ2-4 TRBV4-2 few CASSHQREGAKNIQYF TGTGCCAGCAGCCATCAGCGGGAGGGGGCCAAAAACATTCAGTACTTC
. TRBJ2-3 TRBV12-3/TRBV12-4 many CASSLGRSGTDTQYF TGTGCCAGCAGTTTAGGGAGGTCAGGAACAGATACGCAGTATTTT
. TRBJ2-2 TRBV5-1 . CASSLPGPFTGELFF TGCGCCAGCAGCCTGCCGGGACCATTCACCGGGGAGCTGTTTTTT
. TRBJ2-7 TRBV28 many CASSFSRQVVRVAPSYEQYF TGTGCCAGCAGTTTTTCAAGACAGGTAGTGAGAGTGGCTCCATCCTACGAGCAGTACTTC
. TRBJ2-3 TRBV10-3 many CAISDDRTDTQYF TGTGCCATCAGTGACGATCGCACAGATACGCAGTATTTT
. TRBJ1-4 TRBV5-1 many CASSSGHVATNEKLFF TGCGCCAGCAGCTCCGGACACGTTGCAACTAATGAAAAACTGTTTTTT
. TRBJ2-2 TRBV4-1 few CASSRLFAPKTGELFF TGCGCCAGCTCCCGTCTATTTGCTCCCAAGACCGGGGAGCTGTTTTTT
. TRBJ2-3 TRBV6-4 . CASTLPPWADTQYF TGTGCCAGCACTCTACCGCCCTGGGCAGATACGCAGTATTTT
. TRBJ2-7 TRBV7-9 . CASSLVLAPHEQYF TGTGCCAGCAGCTTAGTACTAGCACCCCACGAGCAGTACTTC
. TRBJ1-1 TRBV28 many CASSLQGWNTEAFF TGTGCCAGCAGTTTACAGGGCTGGAACACTGAAGCTTTCTTT
TRBD1 TRBJ2-3 TRBV24-1 many CATSDLTRGLDTQYF TGTGCCACCAGTGATTTAACCAGGGGGCTGGATACGCAGTATTTT
TRBD1 TRBJ1-4 TRBV30 . CAWSGQGGRKLFF TGTGCCTGGAGTGGACAGGGGGGAAGGAAACTGTTTTTT
. TRBJ1-2 TRBV5-1 many CASSLSSENYGYTF TGCGCCAGCAGCTTGAGCAGCGAAAACTATGGCTACACCTTC
TRBD1 TRBJ1-5 TRBV6-2/TRBV6-3 many CASSPDRGRNQPQHF TGTGCCAGCAGTCCAGACAGGGGGCGCAACCAGCCCCAGCATTTT
. TRBJ1-5 TRBV27 many CASSPLGSNQPQHF TGTGCCAGCAGTCCCCTTGGTAGCAATCAGCCCCAGCATTTT
TRBD2 TRBJ2-1 TRBV12-3/TRBV12-4 . CASSGSGTSGRNEQFF TGTGCCAGCAGTGGATCCGGGACTAGCGGGAGGAATGAGCAGTTCTTC
TRBD2 TRBJ2-3 TRBV7-3 many CASSRPTSGYSTDTQYF TGTGCCAGCAGCCGCCCGACTAGCGGGTACAGCACAGATACGCAGTATTTT
. TRBJ2-2 TRBV5-4 . CASSFLPQGAGELFF TGTGCCAGCAGCTTTTTACCACAGGGTGCCGGGGAGCTGTTTTTT
. TRBJ2-5 TRBV10-3 many CAATDSARQETQYF TGTGCCGCCACAGACAGTGCCCGCCAAGAGACCCAGTACTTC
. TRBJ2-7 TRBV11-2 many CASSLEAEQYF TGTGCCAGCAGCTTAGAGGCCGAGCAGTACTTC
TRBD2 TRBJ2-3 TRBV3-1 once CASSQFLRESTGAQYF TGTGCCAGCAGCCAATTTTTGCGGGAGAGCACAGGTGCGCAGTATTTT
TRBD1 TRBJ1-2 TRBV5-1 . CASSEGAQGADYGYTF TGCGCCAGCAGCGAAGGGGCGCAGGGGGCTGACTATGGCTACACCTTC
. TRBJ1-4 TRBV15 many CATRRQEGISEKLFF TGTGCCACCAGGAGACAGGAGGGGATAAGCGAAAAACTGTTTTTT